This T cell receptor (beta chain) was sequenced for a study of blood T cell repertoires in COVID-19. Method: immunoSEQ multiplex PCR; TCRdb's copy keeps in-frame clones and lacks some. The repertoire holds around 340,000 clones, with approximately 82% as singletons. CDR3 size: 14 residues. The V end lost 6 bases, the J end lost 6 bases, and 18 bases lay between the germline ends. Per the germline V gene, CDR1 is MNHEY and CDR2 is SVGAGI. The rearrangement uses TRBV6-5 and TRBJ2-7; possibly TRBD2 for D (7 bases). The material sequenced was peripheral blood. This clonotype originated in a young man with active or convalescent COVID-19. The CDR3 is CASRPLGGRSEQYF. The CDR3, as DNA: TGTGCCAGCAGACCCCTGGGGGGGCGGTCCGAGCAGTACTTC.